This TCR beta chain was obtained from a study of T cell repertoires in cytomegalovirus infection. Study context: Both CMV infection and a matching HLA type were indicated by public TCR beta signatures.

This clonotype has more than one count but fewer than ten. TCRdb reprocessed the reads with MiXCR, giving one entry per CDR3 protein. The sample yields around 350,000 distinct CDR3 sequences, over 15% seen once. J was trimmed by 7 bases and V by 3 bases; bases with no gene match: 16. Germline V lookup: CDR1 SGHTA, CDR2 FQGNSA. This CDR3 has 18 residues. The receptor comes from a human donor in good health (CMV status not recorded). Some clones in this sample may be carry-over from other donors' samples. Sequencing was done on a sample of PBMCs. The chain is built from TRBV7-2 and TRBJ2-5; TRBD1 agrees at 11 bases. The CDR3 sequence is CASSLVPSWTGGMGTQYF. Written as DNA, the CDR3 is TGTGCCAGCAGCTTGGTGCCGTCCTGGACAGGGGGCATGGGGACCCAGTACTTC.